Listed here is a single TCR beta chain. The CDR3 runs to 11 residues. V lost 3 bases and J lost 10, with 7 bases in between. CDR1 is SNHLY, CDR2 FYNNEI, per germline. Here immunoSEQ multiplex PCR was the method, and the copy in TCRdb shows in-frame clones only, minus some. This sample has 40,000 to 50,000 clones, with 85% to 90% found just once. This entry belongs to a study of PD-1 blockade in classical Hodgkin lymphoma. Autologous stem cell transplantation was followed by relapse in every patient, and brentuximab vedotin exposure varied. The sample in question was peripheral blood mononuclear cells (PBMCs), obtained before the second cycle of nivolumab. This receptor was obtained from a human donor with classical Hodgkin lymphoma. The genes are TRBV2 and TRBJ2-1; D unresolved. In DNA form, the CDR3 reads TGTGCCAGCAGTGACCGTCGGGAGCAGTTCTTC. This encodes CASSDRREQFF.